The next 6 T cell receptor beta chains were all read from a single sample in a study of Graves' ophthalmopathy and Graves' hyperthyroidism. RNA served as the template for amplifying TCR beta CDR3 regions. In the first round, RT-PCR was carried out with HTBI primers, and a multiplex PCR formed the second round. TCRdb re-called the multiplex PCR reads with MiXCR, one entry per CDR3 protein. The sample lists 500,000 to 700,000 distinct CDR3 sequences; less than 40% were seen once. Source material: peripheral blood or thyroid tissue (not recorded which). These receptors came from an adult man with Graves' hyperthyroidism.

Notes on this clonotype: A read error may account for a junction end that differs from germline. This chain joins TRBV11-1 and TRBJ1-1; D is uncertain. The germline gives CDR1 SGHAT, CDR2 FQDESV (reference sequence). This CDR3 has 12 residues. CDR3 in amino acids: CASSLAYAEAFF. DNA of the CDR3: TGTGCCAGCAGCTTAGCCTACGCTGAGGCTTTCTTT.

For this clonotype: Its ends do not fully match the called genes, so a read error is possible. The CDR3 spells CVTSDPGRNYGYAF. CDR3 bases: TGTGTCACCAGTGATCCGGGACGGAACTATGGCTACGCCTTC. J is TRBJ1-2 and V is TRBV24-1; TRBD1 might be the D (5 bases). CDR3 length equals 14 residues. Per the germline V gene, CDR1 is KGHDR and CDR2 is SFDVKD.

The sample holds one count of this clonotype. A read error may be the cause here, since a much bigger clone is one base away. The V and J genes are TRBV6-5 and TRBJ2-7; maybe TRBD1 (5 bases). The CDR3 is 12 residues long. Germline V lookup: CDR1 MNHEY, CDR2 SVGAGI. CDR3 sequence (DNA): TGTGCCAGCAAAGATACAGGAGCCGAGCGGTACTTC. This gives the protein CASKDTGAERYF.

There are many counts of this clonotype. The chain carries TRBV9 and TRBJ1-2, with D tentatively TRBD1 (5 bases). Germline CDR1 SGDLS, CDR2 YYNGEE. Deletions cut 0 bases from V and 1 base from J, with 10 bases between. The CDR3 runs to 15 residues. Here the CDR3 reads CASSVGGDINYGYTF. CDR3 nucleotide sequence: TGTGCCAGCAGCGTAGGGGGGGATATTAACTATGGCTACACCTTC.

V usage is TRBV5-1 and J usage is TRBJ1-1; tentatively, D is TRBD1 (5 bases). The CDR3 is 17 residues long. V dropped 3 bases and J dropped 1 base, with 19 bases sitting between them. Germline CDR1 is SGHRS and CDR2 is YFSETQ. CDR3 residues: CASSSGTRVRGNTEAFF. The CDR3 DNA sequence: TGCGCCAGCAGCTCGGGAACCAGGGTAAGGGGGAACACTGAAGCTTTCTTT.

The table lists this clonotype with many counts. CDR3: CSANPRGANTGELFF. CDR3 sequence (DNA): TGCAGTGCTAACCCCAGGGGAGCGAACACCGGGGAGCTGTTTTTT. The V and J genes are TRBV20-1 and TRBJ2-2; D may be TRBD1 (6 bases). Germline V gene sequence: CDR1 DFQATT, CDR2 SNEGSKA (reference sequence). The CDR3 runs to 15 residues. The V end lost 4 bases, the J end lost 0 bases, and 12 bases lay between the germline ends.